The clone carrying this T cell receptor (beta chain) was detected a few times. This entry belongs to a study of human T cells and chemical hapten exposure. TCRdb redid the calling of the 5' RACE reads with MiXCR, one entry per CDR3 protein. The profile covers around 80,000 distinct CDR3 sequences, with more than 15% appearing a single time and under 7.5% taken by the ten largest. With V trimmed by 4 bases and J by 0 bases, 11 bases remained unmatched. This CDR3 spans 19 amino acids. Total RNA was extracted from unfractionated whole blood. The sequence derives from a female donor in good health. The rearrangement uses TRBV12-3 or TRBV12-4 and TRBJ2-1; 11 nucleotides match TRBD2. As DNA, the CDR3 is TGTGCCAGCAGTTATCTAGCGGGAGGACCCCAGAGCTCCTACAATGAGCAGTTCTTC. Translation: CASSYLAGGPQSSYNEQFF.